Listed here are 3 T cell receptor beta chains from one sample, sequenced in a study of blood T cell repertoires in COVID-19. Measured with immunoSEQ multiplex PCR; TCRdb has only the in-frame clones, and not every one. Among over 95,000 clones listed, more than 65% were seen once. Sequenced sample: peripheral blood. Source of these receptors: a man over 45 with acute or convalescent COVID-19.

The genes are TRBV2 and TRBJ1-5, with TRBD1 matching over 7 bases. Germline V gene sequence: CDR1 SNHLY, CDR2 FYNNEI. The CDR3 contains 15 residues. Unmatched junction bases numbered 4, after V lost 5 bases and J lost 0 bases. CDR3 protein: CASSRGGLSNQPQHF. As DNA, the CDR3 is TGTGCCAGCAGTCGAGGGGGCCTTAGCAATCAGCCCCAGCATTTT.

The gene calls are TRBV7-9 and TRBJ2-1; 7 bases line up with TRBD2. CDR1 SEHNR and CDR2 FQNEAQ come from the germline V gene (reference sequence). The CDR3 contains 15 residues. With V trimmed by 1 base and J by 0 bases, 0 bases remained unmatched. The CDR3 loop reads CASSLGGGSYNEQFF. The CDR3 DNA follows: TGTGCCAGCAGCTTAGGCGGGGGCTCCTACAATGAGCAGTTCTTC.

CDR3 region: CASSLASGGATGELFF. The DNA for the CDR3 is TGCGCCAGCAGCTTGGCCTCAGGGGGCGCGACCGGGGAGCTGTTTTTT. The chain combines TRBV5-1 with TRBJ2-2; TRBD1 aligns across 8 bases. From germline, CDR1 is SGHRS and CDR2 YFSETQ. The V segment lost 0 bases and the J segment 5 bases; nucleotides outside the gene matches: 6. This CDR3 region has 16 residues.